This record concerns one T cell receptor beta chain sequence. Its specificity is unknown. This entry belongs to a study of cytomegalovirus exposure and HLA in healthy donors. Findings and limits, study-wide: In an earlier analysis, in 540 or so donors, most V segments appeared productive either ~87% or ~30% of the time. The authors considered a cluster of highly shared sequence variants likely to be a sequencing artifact. Later genetic work tied a missense DCLRE1C variant to beta-chain V and J trimming.

Germline V CDR1 and CDR2: MGHDK, SYGVNS. CDR3 length: 13 residues. V lost 3 bases, J lost 3 bases, and 8 bases lay in between. Both 60 Vbeta primers and 13 Jbeta primers went into the PCR. Produced via immunoSEQ multiplex PCR; TCRdb's table is partial and in-frame only. Among about 200,000 clones, around 83% were seen once, and the ten largest hold less than 3%. V is TRBV25-1 and J is TRBJ1-1, with a possible D match to TRBD1 (5 bases). Sequencing was done on a sample of PBMCs. The origin of this receptor is a woman aged 35 to 49 in good health and CMV-seronegative. CDR3 in amino acids: CASSEEGDTEAFF. CDR3 coding DNA: TGTGCCAGCAGTGAGGAAGGGGACACTGAAGCTTTCTTT. The variable domain in full, completed from reference TRBV25-1 and TRBJ1-1, reads EADIYQTPRYLVIGTGKKITLECSQTMGHDKMYWYQQDPGMELHLIHYSYGVNSTEKGDLSSESTVSRIRTEHFPLTLESARPSHTSQYLCASSEEGDTEAFFGQGTRLTVV.